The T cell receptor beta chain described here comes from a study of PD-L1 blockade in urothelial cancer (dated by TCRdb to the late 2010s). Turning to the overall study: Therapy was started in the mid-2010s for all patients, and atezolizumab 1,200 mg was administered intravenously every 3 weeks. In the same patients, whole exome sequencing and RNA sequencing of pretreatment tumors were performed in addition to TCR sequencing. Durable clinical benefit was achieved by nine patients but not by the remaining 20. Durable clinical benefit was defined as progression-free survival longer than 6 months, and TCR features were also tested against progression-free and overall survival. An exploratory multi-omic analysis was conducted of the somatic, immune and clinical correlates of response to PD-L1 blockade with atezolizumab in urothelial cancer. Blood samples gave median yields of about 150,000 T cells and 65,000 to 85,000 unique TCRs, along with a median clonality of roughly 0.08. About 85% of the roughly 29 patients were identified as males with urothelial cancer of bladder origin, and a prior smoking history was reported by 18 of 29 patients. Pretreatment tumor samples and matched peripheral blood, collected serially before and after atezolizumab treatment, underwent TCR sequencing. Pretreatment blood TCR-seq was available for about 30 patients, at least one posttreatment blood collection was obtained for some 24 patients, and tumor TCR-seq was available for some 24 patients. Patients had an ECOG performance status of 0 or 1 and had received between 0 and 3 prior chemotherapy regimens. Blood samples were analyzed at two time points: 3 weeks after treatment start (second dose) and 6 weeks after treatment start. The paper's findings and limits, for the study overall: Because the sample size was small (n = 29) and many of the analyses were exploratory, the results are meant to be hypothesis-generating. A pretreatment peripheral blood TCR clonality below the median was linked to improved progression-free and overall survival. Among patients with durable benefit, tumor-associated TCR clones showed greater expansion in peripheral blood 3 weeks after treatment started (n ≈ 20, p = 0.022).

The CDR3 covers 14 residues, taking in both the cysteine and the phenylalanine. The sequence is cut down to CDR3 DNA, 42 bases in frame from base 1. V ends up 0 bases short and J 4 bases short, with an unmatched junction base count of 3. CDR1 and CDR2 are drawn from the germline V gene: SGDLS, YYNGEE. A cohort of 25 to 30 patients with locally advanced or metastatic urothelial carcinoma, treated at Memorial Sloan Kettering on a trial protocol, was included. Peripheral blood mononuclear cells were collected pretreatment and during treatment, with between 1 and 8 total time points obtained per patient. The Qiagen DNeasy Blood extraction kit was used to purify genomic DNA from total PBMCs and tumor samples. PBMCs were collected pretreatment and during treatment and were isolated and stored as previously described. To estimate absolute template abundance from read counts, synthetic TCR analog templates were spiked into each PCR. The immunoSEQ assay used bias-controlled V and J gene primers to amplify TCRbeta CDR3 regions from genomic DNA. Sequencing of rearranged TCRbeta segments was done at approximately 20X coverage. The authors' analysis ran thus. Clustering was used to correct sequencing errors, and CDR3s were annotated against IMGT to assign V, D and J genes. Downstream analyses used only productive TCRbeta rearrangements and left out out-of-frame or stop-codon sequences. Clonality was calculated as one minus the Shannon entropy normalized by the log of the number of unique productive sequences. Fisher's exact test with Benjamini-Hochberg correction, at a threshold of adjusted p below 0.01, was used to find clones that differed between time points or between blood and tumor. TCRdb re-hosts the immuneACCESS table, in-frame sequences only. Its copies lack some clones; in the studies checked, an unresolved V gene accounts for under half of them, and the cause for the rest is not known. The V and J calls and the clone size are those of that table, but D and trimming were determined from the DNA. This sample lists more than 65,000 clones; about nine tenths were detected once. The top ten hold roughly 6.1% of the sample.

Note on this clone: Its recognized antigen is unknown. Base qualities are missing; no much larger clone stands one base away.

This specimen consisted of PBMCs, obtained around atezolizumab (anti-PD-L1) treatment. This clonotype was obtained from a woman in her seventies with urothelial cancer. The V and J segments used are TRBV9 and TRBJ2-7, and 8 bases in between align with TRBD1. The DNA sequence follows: TGTGCCAGCAGCGTAGCGACAGGGGAGTACGAGCAGTACTTC. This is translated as CASSVATGEYEQYF.